This T cell receptor beta chain appears in the sequencing data of a study of CD8+ T cells in alopecia areata. This clone was counted only a few times. The CDR3 length is 15 residues. V lost 1 base to trimming and J lost 7 bases, with 17 bases between them. Germline CDR1 reads SGHRS; CDR2 reads YFSETQ. Reverse transcribed after extraction, RNA yielded cDNA as the sequencing template. The protocol was immunoSEQ multiplex PCR, while the TCRdb copy is restricted to in-frame clones and leaves out a portion. The sample consists of some 95,000 clones, around 40% of them appearing once. Treatment here: oral pan-JAK inhibitor, 5-10 mg twice daily. Lesional scalp punch biopsies and peripheral blood were collected from alopecia areata patients.

Source: CD8+ T cells sorted from blood, taken at week 24, from a patient treated with tofacitinib. The TCR was taken from a human donor with alopecia areata. The chain combines TRBV5-1 with TRBJ1-2; D gene ambiguous. Here the CDR3 reads CASSLPQDPPLGYTF. Here the CDR3 DNA reads TGCGCCAGCAGCTTGCCCCAAGACCCTCCCCTTGGCTACACCTTC. Combining the CDR3 with reference TRBV5-1 and TRBJ1-2 gives the whole variable domain KAGVTQTPRYLIKTRGQQVTLSCSPISGHRSVSWYQQTPGQGLQFLFEYFSETQRNKGNFPGRFSGRQFSNSRSEMNVSTLELGDSALYLCASSLPQDPPLGYTFGSGTRLTVV.